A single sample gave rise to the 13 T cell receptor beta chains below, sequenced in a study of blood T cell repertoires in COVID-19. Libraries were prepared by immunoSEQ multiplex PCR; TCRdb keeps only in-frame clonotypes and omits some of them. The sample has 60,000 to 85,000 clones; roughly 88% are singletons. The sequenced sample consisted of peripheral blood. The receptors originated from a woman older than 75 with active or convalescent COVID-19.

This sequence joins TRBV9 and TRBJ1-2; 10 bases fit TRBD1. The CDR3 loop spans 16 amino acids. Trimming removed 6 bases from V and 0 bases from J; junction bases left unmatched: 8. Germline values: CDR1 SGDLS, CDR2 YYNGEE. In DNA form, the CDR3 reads TGTGCCAGCACCTCCGGGACAGGGGATACTAACTATGGCTACACCTTC. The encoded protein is CASTSGTGDTNYGYTF.

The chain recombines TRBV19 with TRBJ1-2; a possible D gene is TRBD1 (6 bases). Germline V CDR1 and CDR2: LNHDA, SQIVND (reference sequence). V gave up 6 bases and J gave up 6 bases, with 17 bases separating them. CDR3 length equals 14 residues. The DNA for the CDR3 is TGTGCCAGTAGGCCCCACGGGGACATACATGGCTACACCTTC. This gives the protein CASRPHGDIHGYTF.

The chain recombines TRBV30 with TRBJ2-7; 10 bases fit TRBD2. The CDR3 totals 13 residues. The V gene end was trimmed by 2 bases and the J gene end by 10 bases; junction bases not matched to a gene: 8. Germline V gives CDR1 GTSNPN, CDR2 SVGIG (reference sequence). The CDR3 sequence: CAWSYWQREGQYF. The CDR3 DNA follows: TGTGCCTGGAGTTATTGGCAGCGGGAGGGCCAGTACTTC.

CDR3 DNA sequence: TGCGCCAGCAGCTTGAAGGTTTCGCGGGCGCCGTACAATGAGCAGTTCTTC. Encoded protein: CASSLKVSRAPYNEQFF. V is TRBV5-1 and J is TRBJ2-1; D is possibly TRBD2 (5 bases). From germline, CDR1 is SGHRS and CDR2 YFSETQ. V was shortened by 1 base and J by 4 bases, with 18 bases between the two germline ends. CDR3 length: 17 residues.

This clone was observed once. This CDR3 reads CASSSGQGNYGYTF. CDR3 bases: TGCGCCAGCAGCTCGGGACAGGGGAACTATGGCTACACCTTC. This rearrangement joins TRBV5-1 to TRBJ1-2, with 10 bases aligning to TRBD1. Germline values: CDR1 SGHRS, CDR2 YFSETQ. V dropped 3 bases and J dropped 2; count of bases not matched to a gene: 1. This CDR3 spans 14 amino acids.

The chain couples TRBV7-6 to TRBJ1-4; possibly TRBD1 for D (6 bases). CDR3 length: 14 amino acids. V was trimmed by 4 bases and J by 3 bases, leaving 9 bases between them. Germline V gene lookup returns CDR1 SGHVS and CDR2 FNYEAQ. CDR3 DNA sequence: TGTGCCAGCAGCTCACAGGGACCTAATGAAAAACTGTTTTTT. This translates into CASSSQGPNEKLFF.

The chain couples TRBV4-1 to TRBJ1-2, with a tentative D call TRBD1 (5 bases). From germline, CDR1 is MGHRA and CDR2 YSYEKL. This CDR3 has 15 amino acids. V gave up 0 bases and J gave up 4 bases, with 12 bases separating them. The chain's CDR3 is CASSQDWGESYGYTF. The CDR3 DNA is TGCGCCAGCAGCCAAGATTGGGGGGAATCCTATGGCTACACCTTC.

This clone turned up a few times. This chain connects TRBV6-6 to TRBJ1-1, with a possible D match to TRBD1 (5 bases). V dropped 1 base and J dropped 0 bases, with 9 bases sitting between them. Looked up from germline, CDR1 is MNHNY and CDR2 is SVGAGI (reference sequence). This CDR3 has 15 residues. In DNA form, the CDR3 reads TGTGCCAGCAGTTACTTGGGGCAATTGAACACTGAAGCTTTCTTT. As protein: CASSYLGQLNTEAFF.

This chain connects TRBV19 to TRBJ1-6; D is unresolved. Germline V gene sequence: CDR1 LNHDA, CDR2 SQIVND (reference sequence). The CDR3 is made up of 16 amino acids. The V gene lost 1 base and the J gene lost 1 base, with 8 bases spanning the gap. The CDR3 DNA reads TGTGCCAGTAGTATAGGACGGGAATCCTATAATTCACCCCTCCACTTT. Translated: CASSIGRESYNSPLHF.

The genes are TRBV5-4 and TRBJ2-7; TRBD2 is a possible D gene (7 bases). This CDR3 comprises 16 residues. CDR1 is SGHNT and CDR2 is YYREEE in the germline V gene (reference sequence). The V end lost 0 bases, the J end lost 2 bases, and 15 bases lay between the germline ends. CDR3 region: CASSLASGGRTYEQYF. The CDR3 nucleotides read TGTGCCAGCAGCTTGGCGTCGGGGGGCCGGACCTACGAGCAGTACTTC. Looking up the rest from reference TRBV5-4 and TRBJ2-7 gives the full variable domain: ETGVTQSPTHLIKTRGQQVTLRCSSQSGHNTVSWYQQALGQGPQFIFQYYREEENGRGNFPPRFSGLQFPNYSSELNVNALELDDSALYLCASSLASGGRTYEQYFGPGTRLTVT.

This CDR3 is CASSPGLAGSRSYNEQFF. The CDR3 coding sequence is TGTGCCAGCAGCCCGGGACTAGCGGGATCCCGGTCCTACAATGAGCAGTTCTTC. This rearrangement joins TRBV7-2 to TRBJ2-1, with 13 bases matching TRBD2. Trimming at V came to 5 bases and at J to 1 base, leaving 8 bases not matched to a gene. The CDR3 is made up of 18 amino acids. The germline V gene has CDR1 SGHTA and CDR2 FQGNSA.

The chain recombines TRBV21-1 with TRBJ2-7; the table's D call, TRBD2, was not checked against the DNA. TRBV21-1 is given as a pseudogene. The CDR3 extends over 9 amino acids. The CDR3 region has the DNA TGTGCCAGCAGCCGGGAGCAGTACTTC. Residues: CASSREQYF.

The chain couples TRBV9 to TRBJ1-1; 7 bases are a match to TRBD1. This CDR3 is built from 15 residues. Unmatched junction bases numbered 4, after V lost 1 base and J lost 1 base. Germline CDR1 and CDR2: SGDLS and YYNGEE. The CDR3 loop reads CASSVTGAQNTEAFF. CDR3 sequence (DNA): TGTGCCAGCAGCGTAACAGGGGCTCAGAACACTGAAGCTTTCTTT.